The 5 T cell receptor beta chains in this list originate from one sample, sequenced in a study of blood T cell repertoires in COVID-19. The table came from immunoSEQ multiplex PCR; TCRdb's copy has only in-frame clones and leaves some out. The sample comprises roughly 130,000 clones, approximately 79% of which are singletons, and approximately 3.6% rests with the top ten. The sample consisted of peripheral blood. The receptor set was obtained from a man aged 60-69 years with acute or convalescent COVID-19.

J is TRBJ1-1 and V is TRBV4-3; 9 bases are a match to TRBD1. From germline, CDR1 is LGHNA and CDR2 YSLEER. CDR3 length: 15 residues. J lost 2 bases, V lost 2 bases, and 3 bases had no gene match. CDR3 sequence reads: CASSQQQGANTEAFF. The CDR3 bases are TGCGCCAGCAGCCAACAACAGGGGGCTAACACTGAAGCTTTCTTT.

Only one count was recorded for this clone. The J gene is TRBJ1-4, the V gene TRBV6-5; TRBD1 matches at 9 bases. Unmatched junction bases numbered 0, after V lost 6 bases and J lost 1 base. CDR1 MNHEY and CDR2 SVGAGI come from the germline V gene. The CDR3 runs 14 residues. CDR3 residues: CASRGQGTNEKLFF. CDR3 coding DNA: TGTGCCAGCAGGGGACAGGGAACTAATGAAAAACTGTTTTTT.

The chain carries TRBV28 and TRBJ1-3, with D possibly matching TRBD1 (5 bases). The ends were cut back, 7 bases at V and 0 bases at J, with 16 bases in the middle. CDR1 MDHEN and CDR2 SYDVKM come from the germline V gene. The CDR3 loop spans 16 amino acids. CDR3 sequence reads: CASTPRQGSSGNTIYF. CDR3 in DNA: TGTGCCAGCACCCCTCGGCAGGGAAGCTCTGGAAACACCATATATTTT. The variable domain in full, with the rest retrieved from reference TRBV28 and TRBJ1-3, is DVKVTQSSRYLVKRTGEKVFLECVQDMDHENMFWYRQDPGLGLRLIYFSYDVKMKEKGDIPEGYSVSREKKERFSLILESASTNQTSMYLCASTPRQGSSGNTIYFGEGSWLTVV.

V and J are TRBV15 and TRBJ2-7; 8 bases agree with TRBD1. CDR3 size: 15 residues. Looked up from germline, CDR1 is LNHNV and CDR2 is YYDKDF (reference sequence). V gave up 1 base and J gave up 6 bases; unmatched junction bases: 8. The CDR3: CATSRVRDRGFEQYF. DNA for the CDR3: TGTGCCACCAGCAGAGTGCGAGACAGGGGTTTCGAGCAGTACTTC.

V is TRBV28 and J is TRBJ2-1; 9 positions agree with TRBD2. Germline CDR1 MDHEN, CDR2 SYDVKM. CDR3 length: 15 residues. The trim removed 5 bases at V and 8 bases at J, leaving 10 bases unmatched. This chain's CDR3 is CASSTIAGVVHEQFF. CDR3 DNA: TGTGCCAGCAGTACAATAGCGGGAGTGGTTCATGAGCAGTTCTTC.